The following is a TCR beta chain sequence with its context. Its antigen is unknown. These data originate in a study of OX40 agonist ivuxolimab in advanced cancers. Regarding the study as a whole: Doses of 0.1 to 3.0 mg/kg were accompanied by clonal expansion of CD4+ and CD8+ blood T cells by week 6.

This table comes from immunoSEQ multiplex PCR, and its TCRdb copy is limited to in-frame clones, with some not included. Here the sample spans 63,000 or so clones, 84% being singletons. With 2 bases removed from V and 1 base from J, the gap between germline ends came to 2 bases. In germline, CDR1 is SEHNR, CDR2 FQNEAQ (reference sequence). The CDR3 totals 12 residues. The sequencing used CD4+ or CD8+ T cells sorted from blood, collected in a trial of the OX40 agonist ivuxolimab. The sequence was obtained from an adult with an advanced solid tumor such as melanoma, head and neck, liver or kidney cancer. The genes are TRBV7-9 and TRBJ2-5; D gene ambiguous. This chain's CDR3 is CASSLFQETQYF. The CDR3 nucleotides are TGTGCCAGCAGCTTATTCCAAGAGACCCAGTACTTC.